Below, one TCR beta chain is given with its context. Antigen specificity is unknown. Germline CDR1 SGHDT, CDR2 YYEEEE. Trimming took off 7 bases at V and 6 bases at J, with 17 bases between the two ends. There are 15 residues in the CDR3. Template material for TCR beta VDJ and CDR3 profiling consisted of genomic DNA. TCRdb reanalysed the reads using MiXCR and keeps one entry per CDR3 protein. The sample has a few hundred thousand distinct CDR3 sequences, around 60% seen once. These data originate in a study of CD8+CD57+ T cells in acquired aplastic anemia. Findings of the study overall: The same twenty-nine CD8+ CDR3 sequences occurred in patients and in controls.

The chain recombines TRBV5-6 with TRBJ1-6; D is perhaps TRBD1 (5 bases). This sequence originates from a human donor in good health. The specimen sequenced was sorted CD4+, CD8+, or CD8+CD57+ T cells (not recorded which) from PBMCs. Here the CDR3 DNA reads TGTGCCAGCGAGATGTATACGGGGGGTAATTCACCCCTCCACTTT. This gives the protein CASEMYTGGNSPLHF. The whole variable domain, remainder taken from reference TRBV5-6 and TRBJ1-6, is DAGVTQSPTHLIKTRGQQVTLRCSPKSGHDTVSWYQQALGQGPQFIFQYYEEEERQRGNFPDRFSGHQFPNYSSELNVNALLLGDSALYLCASEMYTGGNSPLHFGNGTRLTVT.